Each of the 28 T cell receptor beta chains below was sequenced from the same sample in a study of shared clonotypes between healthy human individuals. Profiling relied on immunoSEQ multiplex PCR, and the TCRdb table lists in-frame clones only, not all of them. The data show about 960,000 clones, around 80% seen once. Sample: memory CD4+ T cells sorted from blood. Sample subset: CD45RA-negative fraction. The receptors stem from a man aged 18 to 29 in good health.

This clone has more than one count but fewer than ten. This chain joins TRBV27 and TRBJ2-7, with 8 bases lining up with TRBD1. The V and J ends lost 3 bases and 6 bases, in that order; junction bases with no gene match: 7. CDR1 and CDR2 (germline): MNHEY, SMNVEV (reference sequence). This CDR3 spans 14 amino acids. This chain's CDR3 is CASSFDRGRGEQYF. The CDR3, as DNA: TGTGCCAGCAGTTTCGACAGGGGCAGAGGCGAGCAGTACTTC.

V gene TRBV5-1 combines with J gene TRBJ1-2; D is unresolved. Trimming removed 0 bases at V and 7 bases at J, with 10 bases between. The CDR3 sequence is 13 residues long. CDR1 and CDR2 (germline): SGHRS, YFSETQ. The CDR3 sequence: CASSLELSGGYTF. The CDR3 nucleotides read TGCGCCAGCAGCTTGGAACTGTCGGGTGGCTACACCTTC. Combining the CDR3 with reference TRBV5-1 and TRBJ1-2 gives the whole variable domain KAGVTQTPRYLIKTRGQQVTLSCSPISGHRSVSWYQQTPGQGLQFLFEYFSETQRNKGNFPGRFSGRQFSNSRSEMNVSTLELGDSALYLCASSLELSGGYTFGSGTRLTVV.

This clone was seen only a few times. The CDR3 spells CASSIQGPGELFF. The CDR3 DNA sequence: TGTGCCAGCAGCATACAGGGGCCCGGGGAGCTGTTTTTT. V and J are TRBV7-9 and TRBJ2-2, with 7 bases fitting TRBD1. Unmatched junction bases numbered 3, after V lost 5 bases and J lost 6 bases. The germline CDR1 and CDR2 sequences are SEHNR and FQNEAQ (reference sequence). CDR3 length: 13 amino acids.

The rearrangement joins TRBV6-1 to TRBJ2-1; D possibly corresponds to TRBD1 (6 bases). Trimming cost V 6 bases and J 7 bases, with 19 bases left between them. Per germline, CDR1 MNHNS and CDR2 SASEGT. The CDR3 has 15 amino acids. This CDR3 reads CASRPGGLGTNEQFF. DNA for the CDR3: TGTGCCAGCAGGCCTGGGGGCCTAGGAACAAATGAGCAGTTCTTC.

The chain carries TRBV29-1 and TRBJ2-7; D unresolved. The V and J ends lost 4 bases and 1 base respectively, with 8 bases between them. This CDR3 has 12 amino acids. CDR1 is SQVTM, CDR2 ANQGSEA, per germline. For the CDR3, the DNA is TGCAGCGTTGGCTGGGCGTCCTACGAGCAGTACTTC. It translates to CSVGWASYEQYF.

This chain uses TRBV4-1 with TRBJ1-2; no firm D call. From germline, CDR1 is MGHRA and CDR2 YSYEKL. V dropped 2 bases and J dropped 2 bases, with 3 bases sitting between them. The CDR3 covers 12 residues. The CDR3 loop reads CASSQQNYGYTF. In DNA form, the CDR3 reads TGCGCCAGCAGCCAACAGAACTATGGCTACACCTTC.

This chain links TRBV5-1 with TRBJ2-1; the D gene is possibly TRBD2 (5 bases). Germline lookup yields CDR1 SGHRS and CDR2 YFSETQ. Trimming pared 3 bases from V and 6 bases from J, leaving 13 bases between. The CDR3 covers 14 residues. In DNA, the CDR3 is TGCGCCAGCAGCTCGGGCCTAGCCTTCAATGAGCAGTTCTTC. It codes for CASSSGLAFNEQFF.

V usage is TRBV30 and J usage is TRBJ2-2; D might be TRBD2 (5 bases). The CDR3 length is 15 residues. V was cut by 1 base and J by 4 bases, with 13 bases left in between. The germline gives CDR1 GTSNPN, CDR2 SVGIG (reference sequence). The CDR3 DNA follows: TGTGCCTGGAGTGCAGCCGGGGTTCGCACCGGGGAGCTGTTTTTT. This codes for CAWSAAGVRTGELFF.

In DNA, the CDR3 is TGCGCCAGCAGCACCGGGACTAGCGGGATTCCCGGGGAGCTGTTTTTT. It yields the protein CASSTGTSGIPGELFF. V is TRBV5-1 and J is TRBJ2-2, with 13 positions matching TRBD2. This CDR3 comprises 16 residues. J lost 6 bases, V lost 4 bases, and 6 bases had no gene match. Germline V gene sequence: CDR1 SGHRS, CDR2 YFSETQ.

CDR3 sequence: CAISGSLAGVSYNEQFF. In DNA, the CDR3 is TGTGCCATCAGTGGGTCTCTAGCGGGAGTATCCTACAATGAGCAGTTCTTC. The chain is built from TRBV10-3 and TRBJ2-1, with 10 bases fitting TRBD2. The V gene end was trimmed by 4 bases and the J gene end by 1 base; junction bases not matched to a gene: 7. The CDR3 spans 17 residues. Looked up from germline, CDR1 is ENHRY and CDR2 is SYGVKD.

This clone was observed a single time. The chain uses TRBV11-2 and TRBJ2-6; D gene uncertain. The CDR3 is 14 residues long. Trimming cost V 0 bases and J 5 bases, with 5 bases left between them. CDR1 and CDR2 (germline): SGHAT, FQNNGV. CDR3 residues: CASSLERWANVLTF. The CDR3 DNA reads TGTGCCAGCAGCTTAGAAAGGTGGGCCAACGTCCTGACTTTC.

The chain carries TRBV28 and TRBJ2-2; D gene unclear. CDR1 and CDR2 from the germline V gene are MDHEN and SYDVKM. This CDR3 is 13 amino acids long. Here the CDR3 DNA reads TGTGCTCTGACGGCTACAAACACCGGGGAGCTGTTTTTT. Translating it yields CALTATNTGELFF.

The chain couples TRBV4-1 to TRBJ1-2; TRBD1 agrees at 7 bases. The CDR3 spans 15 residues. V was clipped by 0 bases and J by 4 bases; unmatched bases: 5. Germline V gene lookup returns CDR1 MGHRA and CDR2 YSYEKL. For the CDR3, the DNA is TGCGCCAGCAGCCAAGAATGGGGACAGCCCTATGGCTACACCTTC. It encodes CASSQEWGQPYGYTF.

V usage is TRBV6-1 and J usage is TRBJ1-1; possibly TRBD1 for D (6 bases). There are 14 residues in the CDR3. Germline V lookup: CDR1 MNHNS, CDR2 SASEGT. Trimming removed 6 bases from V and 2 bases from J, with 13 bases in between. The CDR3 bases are TGTGCCAGCAGCGTAGGACAGCCCAACACTGAAGCTTTCTTT. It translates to CASSVGQPNTEAFF.

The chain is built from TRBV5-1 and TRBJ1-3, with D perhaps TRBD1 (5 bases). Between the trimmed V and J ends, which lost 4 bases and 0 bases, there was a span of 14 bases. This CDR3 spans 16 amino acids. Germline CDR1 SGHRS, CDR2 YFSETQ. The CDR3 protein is CASSTGGGTSGNTIYF. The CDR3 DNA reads TGCGCCAGCAGCACTGGTGGGGGGACCTCTGGAAACACCATATATTTT.

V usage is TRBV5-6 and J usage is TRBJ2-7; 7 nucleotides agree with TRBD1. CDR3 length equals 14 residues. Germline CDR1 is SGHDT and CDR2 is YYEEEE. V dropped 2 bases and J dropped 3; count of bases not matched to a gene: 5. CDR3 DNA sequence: TGTGCCAGCAGCTTACCGGGACAGCGCTACGAGCAGTACTTC. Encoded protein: CASSLPGQRYEQYF.

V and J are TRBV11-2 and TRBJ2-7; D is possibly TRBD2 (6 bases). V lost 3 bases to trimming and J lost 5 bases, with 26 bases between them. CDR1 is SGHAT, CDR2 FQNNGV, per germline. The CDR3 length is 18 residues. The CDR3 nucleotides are TGTGCCAGCAGCTTCCGATACGTCGGGGGAAGAGTTCCCGACGAGCAGTACTTC. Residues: CASSFRYVGGRVPDEQYF.

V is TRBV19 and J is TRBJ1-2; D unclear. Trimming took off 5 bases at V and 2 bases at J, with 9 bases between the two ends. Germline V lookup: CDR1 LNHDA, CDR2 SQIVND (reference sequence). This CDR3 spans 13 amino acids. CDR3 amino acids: CASSADGNYGYTF. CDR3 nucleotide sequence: TGTGCCAGTAGTGCCGACGGGAACTATGGCTACACCTTC.

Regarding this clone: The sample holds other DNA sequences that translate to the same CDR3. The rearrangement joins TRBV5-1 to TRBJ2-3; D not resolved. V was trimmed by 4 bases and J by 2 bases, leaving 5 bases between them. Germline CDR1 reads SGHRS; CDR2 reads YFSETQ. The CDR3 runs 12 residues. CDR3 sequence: CASSLITDTQYF. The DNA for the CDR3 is TGCGCCAGCAGCCTAATCACAGATACGCAGTATTTT.

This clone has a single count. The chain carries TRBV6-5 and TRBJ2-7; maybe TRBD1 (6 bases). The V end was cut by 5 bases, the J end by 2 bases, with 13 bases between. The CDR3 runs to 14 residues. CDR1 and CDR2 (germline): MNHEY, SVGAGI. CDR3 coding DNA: TGTGCCAGCAGTCGTTATTCAGGGGCCTACGAGCAGTACTTC. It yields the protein CASSRYSGAYEQYF.

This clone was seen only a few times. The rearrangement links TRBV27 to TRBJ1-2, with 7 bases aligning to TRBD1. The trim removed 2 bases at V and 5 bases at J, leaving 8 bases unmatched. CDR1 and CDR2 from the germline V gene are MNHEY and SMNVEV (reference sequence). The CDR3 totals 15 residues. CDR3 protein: CASSLPLDRAYGYTF. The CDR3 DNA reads TGTGCCAGCAGTTTACCCCTCGACAGGGCTTATGGCTACACCTTC.

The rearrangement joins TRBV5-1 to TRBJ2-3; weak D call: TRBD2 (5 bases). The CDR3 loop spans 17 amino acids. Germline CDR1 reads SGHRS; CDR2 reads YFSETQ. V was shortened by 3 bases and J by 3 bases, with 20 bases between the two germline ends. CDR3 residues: CASSSSGSAGVTDTQYF. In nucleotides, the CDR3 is TGCGCCAGCAGCTCCTCCGGTAGCGCCGGGGTGACAGATACGCAGTATTTT.

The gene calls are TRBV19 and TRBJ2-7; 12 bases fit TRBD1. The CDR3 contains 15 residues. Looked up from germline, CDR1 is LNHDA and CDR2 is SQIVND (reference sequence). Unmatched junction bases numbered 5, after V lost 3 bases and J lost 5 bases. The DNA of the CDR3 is TGTGCCAGTAGTATTTCCGGGACAGGGGGCGACGAGCAGTACTTC. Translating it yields CASSISGTGGDEQYF.

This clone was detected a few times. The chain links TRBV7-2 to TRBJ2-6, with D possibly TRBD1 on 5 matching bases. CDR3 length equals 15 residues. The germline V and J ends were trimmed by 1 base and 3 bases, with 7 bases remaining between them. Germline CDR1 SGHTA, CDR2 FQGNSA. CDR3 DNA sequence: TGTGCCAGCAGCTTAGGGGGCTTTGGGGCCAACGTCCTGACTTTC. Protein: CASSLGGFGANVLTF.

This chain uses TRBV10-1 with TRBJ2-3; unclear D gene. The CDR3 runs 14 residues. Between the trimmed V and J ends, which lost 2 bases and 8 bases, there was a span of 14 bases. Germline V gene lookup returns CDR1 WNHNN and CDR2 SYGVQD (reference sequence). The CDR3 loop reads CASSEPWWGCTQYF. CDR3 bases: TGCGCCAGCAGTGAGCCGTGGTGGGGATGTACGCAGTATTTT.

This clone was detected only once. The CDR3 DNA reads as TGTGCCAGCAGCGTAACAGGGACCGCGAACACTGAAGCTTTCTTT. Its translation is CASSVTGTANTEAFF. This chain uses TRBV9 with TRBJ1-1; possible D gene TRBD1, 6 bases. Germline loops: CDR1 SGDLS, CDR2 YYNGEE. V was pared by 1 base and J by 1 base, with 11 bases between. The CDR3 sequence is 15 residues long.

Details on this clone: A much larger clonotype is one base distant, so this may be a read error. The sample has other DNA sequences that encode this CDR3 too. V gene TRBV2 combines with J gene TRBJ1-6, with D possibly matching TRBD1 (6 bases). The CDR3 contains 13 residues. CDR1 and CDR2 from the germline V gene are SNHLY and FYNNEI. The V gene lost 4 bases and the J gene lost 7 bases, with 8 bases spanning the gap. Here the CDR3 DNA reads TGTGCCAGCAGTGGCCAGGGGAATTCACCCCTCCACTTT. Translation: CASSGQGNSPLHF. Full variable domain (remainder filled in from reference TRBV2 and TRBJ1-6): EPEVTQTPSHQVTQMGQEVILRCVPISNHLYFYWYRQILGQKVEFLVSFYNNEISEKSEIFDDQFSVERPDGSNFTLKIRSTKLEDSAMYFCASSGQGNSPLHFGNGTRLTVT.

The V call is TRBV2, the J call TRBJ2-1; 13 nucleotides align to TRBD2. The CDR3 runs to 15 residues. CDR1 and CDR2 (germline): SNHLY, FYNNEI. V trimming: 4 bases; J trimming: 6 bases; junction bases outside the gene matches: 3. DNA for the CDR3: TGTGCCAGCAGTGGGGGGACTAGCGGGATCAATGAGCAGTTCTTC. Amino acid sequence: CASSGGTSGINEQFF.